This TCR beta chain was obtained from a study of shared clonotypes between healthy human individuals. Genomic DNA for unsorted samples, which was extracted with the QIAamp DNA Blood Mini kit, came from about 90 million PBMCs. V shed 2 bases and J 5 bases; nucleotides not matched to a gene: 5. The CDR3 extends over 15 amino acids. In germline, CDR1 is KGHSH, CDR2 LQKENI. Replicate PCRs were loaded with about 300 ng DNA from unsorted PBMC, some 33,000 T cell genomes. Sequencing used immunoSEQ multiplex PCR; TCRdb keeps in-frame clones, though not all of them. This sample has about 530,000 clones, with about 79% found just once.

Sequencing was performed on PBMCs. The gene calls are TRBV18 and TRBJ1-5; 8 positions match TRBD1. The sequence derives from a woman aged 40 to 50 in good health. Some clones in this sample may be carry-over from other donors' samples. The CDR3, as DNA: TGTGCCAGCTCACCAAGGCAGGGGGCGGATCAGCCCCAGCATTTT. Its translation: CASSPRQGADQPQHF.